This record covers a single T cell receptor beta chain. This clonotype came up a few times. The antigen it recognizes is unknown. There are no base qualities to consult, and no much larger clone falls within one base. CDR1 and CDR2, per the germline V gene, are LGHNA and YSLEER. V is shortened by 0 bases, J by 3 bases, and the region joining them spans 11 bases. Its CDR3 holds 15 amino acids, cysteine through phenylalanine. The entry retains the CDR3 DNA only, 45 bases that are in frame from base 1. This sample was taken from a study of human T cells and chemical hapten exposure (dated by TCRdb to the early 2020s). In terms of the full investigation: For sensitization, 2% DPC in acetone was applied to a 2 cm by 2 cm area of upper inner arm skin. Weekly therapeutic DPC doses were additionally applied to the scalp of patients throughout the roughly 25-week study period. The libraries were sequenced as a pool, and the TCR yield per sample differed mostly because of small variations in library volumes within the pool. Patch testing on the upper back used Finn chambers containing 0.01% DPC, with scoring done after 6 days according to International Contact Dermatitis Research Group standards. Each blood RNA sample was used to sequence both TCR alpha and TCR beta chains. In alopecia patients, the study followed how the peripheral blood TCR repertoire changed in vivo over primary and secondary sensitization to diphenylcyclopropenone (DPC), a hapten. For TCR sequencing, blood came from about 28 alopecia patients at anywhere from one to four time points (pre-sensitization, 2, 6 and 24 weeks). Patient blood was sampled pre-sensitization (week 0) and at 2, 6 and about 24 weeks after DPC sensitization. Most of the patients in the cohort were female, and the cohort covered alopecia areata with under or over 50% scalp involvement, alopecia totalis and alopecia universalis.

What the work shows at the level of the full study, not this receptor alone: Repeated subsampling changed both the strength of the expansion versus patch-test correlation and the threshold at which that correlation became significant. The number of TCRs above 1 in 1000 frequency did not change with DPC sensitization; there was no evidence of global repertoire structure alterations. Significantly more large CDR3 similarity clusters were formed by expanded TCRs than by pre-sensitization or healthy control sets, consistent with antigen-driven responses. Because every patient had alopecia, a presumed autoimmune disease, the patients' immune response might differ from that of healthy individuals. Patch test score correlated positively with the number of PT1 expanded TCRs, reaching significance at thresholds 8, 16 and 32 but not at 4.

The time point label, as the study defines it: patch test 1, 2 weeks after DPC sensitization. Sample treatment or condition, as interpreted from the label and publication: therapeutic diphenylcyclopropenone sensitization with weekly scalp DPC. Total RNA was extracted from unfractionated whole blood collected in Tempus Blood RNA tubes. At every patch-test visit, the blood draw took place before the patch test was put on. To be eligible, patients had to be aged 18 to 70, diagnosed with alopecia and judged suitable for DPC therapy, while pregnant patients were excluded. Library preparation used RACE. This sample was sequenced with a NextSeq 500. During library preparation, unique molecular identifiers were attached to individual cDNA molecules so that TCRs could be counted in a quantitative, reproducible way. The paper's data handling went like this. Samples had a median of about 90,000 TCRs, with a range from roughly 20,000 to 690,600. V, J and CDR3 annotation of the TCR reads was performed with the Decombinator software suite. For the PS versus PT1 abundance plots, all samples were subsampled to the same number of TCRs (28,000). TCRs were defined as expanded if absent before sensitization and observed at least eight times at the 2-week time point. TCRdb reran the public reads through fastp at Q25 and MiXCR, keeping productive beta chains. Rows with a matching CDR3 protein are joined into one entry that keeps the most common DNA and genes. The V and J calls here are based on TCRdb, not the publication. The sample contains more than 35,000 distinct CDR3 sequences, approximately 6.3% of them found a single time. The biggest ten clones account for roughly 9% of the sample.

Recombination joined TRBV4-3 with TRBJ1-2; the D gene identity is not certain. This clonotype originated in a woman younger than 45 with alopecia areata. Some clones in this sample may be carry-over from other donors' samples. The source was whole blood, collected in connection with sensitization to the hapten diphenylcyclopropenone (DPC). CDR3 region: CASSQELGFDYGYTF. The sequence in DNA is TGCGCCAGCAGCCAAGAACTGGGCTTCGACTATGGCTACACCTTC.